This TCR beta chain was captured by sequencing in a study of cytomegalovirus exposure and HLA in healthy donors. General observations from the study: No immune exposure information besides CMV serostatus was available. By a later analysis, the bulk of CMV-associated TCR beta chains appeared HLA-restricted.

It was with 60 Vbeta and 13 Jbeta primers that the PCR ran. Some clones are missing from TCRdb's copy, which holds only in-frame ones; the method was immunoSEQ multiplex PCR. The sample contains approximately 190,000 clones, 85% to 90% of which appear only once. CDR1 and CDR2 from the germline V gene are MNHNS and SASEGT. V lost 1 base to trimming and J lost 4 bases, with 13 bases between them. The CDR3 totals 15 residues. In the case of this clone: Its specificity is unknown.

This chain uses TRBV6-1 with TRBJ1-2; D is perhaps TRBD1 (6 bases). Sequenced material: PBMCs. The clonotype was recovered from a man under 40 in good health and CMV-seronegative. The CDR3 nucleotides read TGTGCCAGCAGTGAAGGTAGAGGGGGTGGCTATGGCTACACCTTC. This translates into CASSEGRGGGYGYTF.